This TCR beta chain comes out of a study of spatial heterogeneity in lung cancer. Study background: At a median of around 23 months after resection, follow-up PBMC samples were sequenced when available. Across the raw uncorrected reads, a unique TCR and UMI combination was observed, on average, more than ten times.

Trimming took 0 bases from V and 5 from J; bases not matched to a gene: 6. The germline V gene has CDR1 MNHNS and CDR2 SASEGT. This CDR3 spans 15 amino acids. Specified time point: blood at routine non-recurrence follow-up after resection. The input material, whole RNA from tumor, nontumor lung or frozen PBMC, was sequenced unsorted. TCRdb recomputed calls from the 5' RACE reads with MiXCR, one row per CDR3 protein. The table lists 49,000 or so distinct CDR3 sequences, about an eighth of them singletons, with roughly 32% in the top ten. The chain uses TRBV6-1 and TRBJ2-5; 7 positions agree with TRBD2. The sequenced sample was PBMCs, obtained at follow-up. The clonotype comes from a male donor with early-stage non-small cell lung cancer. The CDR3 coding sequence is TGTGCCAGCAGTGAAGCGCCACTAGCGCGGGAGACCCAGTACTTC. Translated, it gives CASSEAPLARETQYF.